The sequence of this T cell receptor beta chain was determined in a study of blood T cells in healthy people across ages. General observations from the study: Relative to aged donors, long-lived donors carried more naive CD4+ cells and displayed higher diversity.

The CDR3 sequence is 14 residues long. V lost 0 bases and J lost 2; bases outside the gene matches: 2. Germline CDR1 reads SGHRS; CDR2 reads YFSETQ. About this clonotype: What it binds is not known.

Primers used in a second PCR of about 6 to 12 cycles were a sample-barcoded 5' primer and a J-beta primer mix. The template-switch adaptor, which had 12 random nucleotides, put a tag on each cDNA molecule. From the 5' RACE reads, TCRdb called clonotypes with MiXCR, one entry per CDR3 protein. In the table there are about 640,000 distinct CDR3 sequences, 40% to 45% of which are singletons. This TCR derives from a man older than 75 in good health. The sequenced material came from blood. This sequence joins TRBV5-1 and TRBJ2-7; 7 positions match TRBD1. CDR3 in amino acids: CASSLGDRPYEQYF. DNA of the CDR3: TGCGCCAGCAGCTTGGGGGACAGACCCTACGAGCAGTACTTC.